The rows below give T cell receptor beta chains drawn from one sample of a study of blood T cell repertoires in COVID-19. The method was immunoSEQ multiplex PCR; TCRdb's version includes in-frame clones alone and lacks a portion of them. The top ten hold about 0.65% of the sample, which has over 200,000 clones, roughly 86% seen once. The sample consisted of peripheral blood. Receptors originate from a human donor in a cohort sampled during active COVID-19. Both conserved end residues are part of each CDR3. D genes are given only for firm matches. A clone size is listed for some rows: how often the clone was seen (once, few, many), or a class if it is expanded.

d_gene: TRBD1
j_gene: TRBJ1-6
abundance: .
v_gene: TRBV7-2
CDR3aa: CASSIGTASNSPLHF
CDR3nt: TGTGCCAGCAGCATAGGGACAGCCTCCAATTCACCCCTCCACTTT

d_gene: .
j_gene: TRBJ1-1
abundance: few
v_gene: TRBV7-6
CDR3aa: CASSLVQGMNTEAFF
CDR3nt: TGTGCCAGCAGCTTAGTGCAGGGGATGAACACTGAAGCTTTCTTT

d_gene: .
j_gene: TRBJ2-4
abundance: .
v_gene: TRBV7-8
CDR3aa: CASSRLEVTKNIQYF
CDR3nt: TGTGCCAGCAGCCGACTGGAGGTTACCAAAAACATTCAGTACTTC

d_gene: .
j_gene: TRBJ1-1
abundance: .
v_gene: TRBV13
CDR3aa: CASSIMNTEAFF
CDR3nt: TGTGCCAGCAGCATAATGAACACTGAAGCTTTCTTT

d_gene: TRBD1
j_gene: TRBJ1-2
abundance: .
v_gene: TRBV3-1/TRBV3-2
CDR3aa: CASSPTLGTGYGYTF
CDR3nt: TGTGCCAGCAGCCCTACCCTAGGGACAGGGTATGGCTACACCTTC

d_gene: .
j_gene: TRBJ2-3
abundance: .
v_gene: TRBV7-2
CDR3aa: CASSFFERGQYF
CDR3nt: TGTGCCAGCAGCTTCTTCGAGAGAGGGCAGTATTTT

d_gene: .
j_gene: TRBJ1-1
abundance: few
v_gene: TRBV11-2
CDR3aa: CASSLARTEAFF
CDR3nt: TGTGCCAGCAGCTTGGCACGAACTGAAGCTTTCTTT

d_gene: .
j_gene: TRBJ2-7
abundance: .
v_gene: TRBV6-5
CDR3aa: CASSYSPGYYEQYF
CDR3nt: TGTGCCAGCAGTTACTCTCCAGGGTATTACGAGCAGTACTTC

d_gene: TRBD1
j_gene: TRBJ1-2
abundance: .
v_gene: TRBV19
CDR3aa: CASSPDRVSPGYTF
CDR3nt: TGTGCCAGTAGTCCCGACAGGGTGTCTCCTGGCTACACCTTC

d_gene: .
j_gene: TRBJ2-5
abundance: .
v_gene: TRBV15
CDR3aa: CATLGAQETQYF
CDR3nt: TGTGCCACGCTGGGGGCCCAAGAGACCCAGTACTTC

d_gene: .
j_gene: TRBJ1-3
abundance: .
v_gene: TRBV6-2/TRBV6-3
CDR3aa: CASSAGGSGNTIYF
CDR3nt: TGTGCCAGCAGTGCGGGGGGAAGCGGAAACACCATATATTTT

d_gene: .
j_gene: TRBJ1-3
abundance: .
v_gene: TRBV19
CDR3aa: CASSPGNSGNTIYF
CDR3nt: TGTGCCAGTAGTCCAGGGAACTCTGGAAACACCATATATTTT

d_gene: .
j_gene: TRBJ2-5
abundance: .
v_gene: TRBV7-3
CDR3aa: CASSQAAGRETQYF
CDR3nt: TGTGCCAGCAGCCAGGCGGCAGGGAGGGAGACCCAGTACTTC

d_gene: TRBD2
j_gene: TRBJ2-3
abundance: once
v_gene: TRBV7-2
CDR3aa: CASSWRLAGGGDTQYF
CDR3nt: TGTGCCAGCAGCTGGAGACTAGCGGGGGGGGGAGATACGCAGTATTTT

d_gene: TRBD2
j_gene: TRBJ2-1
abundance: .
v_gene: TRBV15
CDR3aa: CATSPGREMNEQFF
CDR3nt: TGTGCCACCAGCCCGGGGCGGGAGATGAATGAGCAGTTCTTC

d_gene: .
j_gene: TRBJ2-7
abundance: .
v_gene: TRBV12-3/TRBV12-4
CDR3aa: CASSLMASHEQYF
CDR3nt: TGTGCCAGCAGTTTAATGGCTAGCCACGAGCAGTACTTC

d_gene: .
j_gene: TRBJ2-5
abundance: .
v_gene: TRBV7-2
CDR3aa: CASSPTVKETQYF
CDR3nt: TGTGCCAGCAGCCCGACAGTCAAAGAGACCCAGTACTTC

d_gene: .
j_gene: TRBJ2-7
abundance: .
v_gene: TRBV4-3
CDR3aa: CASSQDRGYEQYF
CDR3nt: TGCGCCAGCAGCCAAGACAGGGGCTACGAGCAGTACTTC

d_gene: .
j_gene: TRBJ2-7
abundance: .
v_gene: TRBV10-3
CDR3aa: CAISESPGRVSYEQYF
CDR3nt: TGTGCCATCAGTGAGAGCCCGGGCAGGGTTTCCTACGAGCAGTACTTC

d_gene: TRBD1
j_gene: TRBJ2-7
abundance: .
v_gene: TRBV5-1
CDR3aa: CASSLEGQRTYEQYF
CDR3nt: TGCGCCAGCAGCTTGGAGGGACAGAGAACCTACGAGCAGTACTTC

d_gene: .
j_gene: TRBJ2-3
abundance: .
v_gene: TRBV6-6
CDR3aa: CASSPLYGAGTDTQYF
CDR3nt: TGTGCCAGCAGCCCGCTGTATGGGGCTGGCACAGATACGCAGTATTTT

d_gene: TRBD1
j_gene: TRBJ1-5
abundance: .
v_gene: TRBV6-5
CDR3aa: CASSPGQEIRQPQHF
CDR3nt: TGTGCCAGCAGTCCGGGACAGGAAATCCGGCAGCCCCAGCATTTT

d_gene: .
j_gene: TRBJ2-5
abundance: once
v_gene: TRBV27
CDR3aa: CASSPTPGQIQETQYF
CDR3nt: TGTGCCAGCAGTCCCACCCCGGGACAAATCCAAGAGACCCAGTACTTC